One TCR beta chain is described in this entry. Additional DNA sequences in this sample encode the identical CDR3. Repertoires were generated with immunoSEQ multiplex PCR, while TCRdb's copy carries only in-frame clones and drops some. The data contain roughly 2.5 million clones, around nine tenths of them singletons. These data belong to a study of shared clonotypes between healthy human individuals. Germline V gene sequence: CDR1 KGHSH, CDR2 LQKENI. The V end was cut by 3 bases, the J end by 2 bases, with 9 bases between. The CDR3 has 14 amino acids. The sequenced material came from naive CD4+ T cells sorted from blood. Subset in this sample: CD45RA+ positively selected. The TCR sequence derives from a man younger than 35 in good health. V gene TRBV18 combines with J gene TRBJ2-3; D is unresolved. The CDR3 nucleotides are TGTGCCAGCTCACCGATAGGAAACACAGATACGCAGTATTTT. Amino acid sequence: CASSPIGNTDTQYF. The whole variable domain, remainder taken from reference TRBV18 and TRBJ2-3, is NAGVMQNPRHLVRRRGQEARLRCSPMKGHSHVYWYRQLPEEGLKFMVYLQKENIIDESGMPKERFSAEFPKEGPSILRIQQVVRGDSAAYFCASSPIGNTDTQYFGPGTRLTVL.